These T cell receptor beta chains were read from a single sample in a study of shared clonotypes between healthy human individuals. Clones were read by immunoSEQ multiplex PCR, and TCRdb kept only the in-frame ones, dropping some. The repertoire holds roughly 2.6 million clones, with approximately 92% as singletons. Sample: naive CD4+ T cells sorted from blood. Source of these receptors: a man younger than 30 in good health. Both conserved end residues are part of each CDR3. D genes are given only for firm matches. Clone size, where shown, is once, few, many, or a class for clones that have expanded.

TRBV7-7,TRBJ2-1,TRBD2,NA,CASSLAGPGTSGTRGNEQFF
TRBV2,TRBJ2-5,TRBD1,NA,CASRDRGETQYF
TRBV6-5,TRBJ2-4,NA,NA,CASSYSGANQYF
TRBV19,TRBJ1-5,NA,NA,CASSLGQYNQPQHF
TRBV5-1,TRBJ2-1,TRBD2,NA,CASSPPGTSGTYYNEQFF
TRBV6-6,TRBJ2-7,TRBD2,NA,CASRLAGVSYEQYF
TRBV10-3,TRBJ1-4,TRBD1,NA,CATRTGGHEKLFF
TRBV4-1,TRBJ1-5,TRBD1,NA,CASSQEGGQGGNQPQHF
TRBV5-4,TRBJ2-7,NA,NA,CASSLIDGSPYEQYF
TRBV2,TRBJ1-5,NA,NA,CASRTTYSNQPQHF
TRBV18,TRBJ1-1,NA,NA,CASSNRHTEAFF
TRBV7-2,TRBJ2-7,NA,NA,CASSLGFSYEQYF
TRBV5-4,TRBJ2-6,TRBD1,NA,CASSPRGPHSGANVLTF
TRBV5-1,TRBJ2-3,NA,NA,CASSPVTSTDTQYF
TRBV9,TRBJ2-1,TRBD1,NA,CASSVRDRVYNEQFF
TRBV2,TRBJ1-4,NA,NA,CASSELEPANEKLFF
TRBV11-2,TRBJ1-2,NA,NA,CASSSQGFNYGYTF
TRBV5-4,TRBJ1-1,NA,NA,CASSLEPQALNTEAFF
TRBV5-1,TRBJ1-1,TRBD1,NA,CASSSGQGAVEAFF
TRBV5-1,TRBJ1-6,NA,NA,CASSLGLGQGNSPLHF
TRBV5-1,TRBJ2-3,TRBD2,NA,CASSPELAGGPDTQYF
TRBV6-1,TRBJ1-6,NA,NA,CASSEAGRSPPLHF
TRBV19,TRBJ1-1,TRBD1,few,CASGDREAFF
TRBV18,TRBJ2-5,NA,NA,CASSPLPGIQTQYF
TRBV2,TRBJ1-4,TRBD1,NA,CASSGGQGSEKLFF
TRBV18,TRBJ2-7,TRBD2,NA,CASSPPGLAGVSEQYF
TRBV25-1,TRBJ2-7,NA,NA,CASSELEGTRQYF
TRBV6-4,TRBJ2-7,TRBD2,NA,CASSPRTSGREGEQYF
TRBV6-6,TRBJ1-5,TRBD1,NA,CASSSPDRGGNQPQHF